What follows are 9 T cell receptor beta chains derived from one specimen sequenced in a study of blood T cells in healthy people across ages. A second about 7 to 11 cycle PCR used barcoded and J-beta primers. One entry per CDR3 protein results from TCRdb running MiXCR on the 5' RACE reads. This table holds about 970,000 distinct CDR3 sequences, around 54% found once. Sequencing used blood. These receptor sequences come from a woman aged 60 to 75 in good health.

This clonotype was detected a few times. The gene calls are TRBV6-2 or TRBV6-3 and TRBJ2-7, with 8 bases lining up with TRBD1. CDR1 and CDR2 from the germline V gene are MNHEY and SVGEGT. CDR3 size: 16 residues. Losses at the gene ends were 2 bases for V and 5 bases for J; bases not matched to a gene: 11. The CDR3 DNA reads TGTGCCAGCAGTTACGATGGCAGGGGGCTTTTCGACGAGCAGTACTTC. It translates to CASSYDGRGLFDEQYF.

The chain combines TRBV7-3 with TRBJ2-5; 8 positions match TRBD2. CDR3 length equals 17 residues. Germline V gene data show CDR1 as SGHTA and CDR2 as FQGTGA. V dropped 5 bases and J dropped 5; count of bases not matched to a gene: 16. The DNA for the CDR3 is TGTGCCAGCAGCCCCAGTGGGGTGGAGCGGGAGTATGAGACCCAGTACTTC. Protein product: CASSPSGVEREYETQYF.

The rearrangement uses TRBV20-1 and TRBJ2-7; perhaps TRBD2 as D (6 bases). Germline CDR1 DFQATT, CDR2 SNEGSKA (reference sequence). The germline V and J ends were trimmed by 4 bases and 2 bases, with 15 bases remaining between them. There are 14 residues in the CDR3. CDR3 protein: CSATSGTYTYEQYF. The CDR3 bases are TGCAGTGCTACTTCCGGGACTTACACCTACGAGCAGTACTTC.

This clonotype was detected only once. V is TRBV7-2 and J is TRBJ2-1; 10 nucleotides agree with TRBD1. In germline, CDR1 is SGHTA, CDR2 FQGNSA. CDR3 size: 16 residues. The V segment lost 5 bases and the J segment 4 bases; nucleotides outside the gene matches: 8. The CDR3 here is CASSPRQGAQYNEQFF. The CDR3 coding sequence is TGTGCCAGCAGCCCAAGACAGGGGGCGCAATACAATGAGCAGTTCTTC. Drawing the rest from reference TRBV7-2 and TRBJ2-1, the complete variable domain is GAGVSQSPSNKVTEKGKDVELRCDPISGHTALYWYRQSLGQGLEFLIYFQGNSAPDKSGLPSDRFSAERTGGSVSTLTIQRTQQEDSAVYLCASSPRQGAQYNEQFFGPGTRLTVL.

This clonotype was counted a few times. This rearrangement joins TRBV5-6 to TRBJ2-7; D may be TRBD2 (5 bases). Trimming took 1 base from V and 7 from J, leaving 12 bases between them. The CDR3 has 13 residues. Looked up from germline, CDR1 is SGHDT and CDR2 is YYEEEE. This chain's CDR3 is CASSLLGSGEQYF. The CDR3 DNA reads TGTGCCAGCAGCTTGCTTGGGTCGGGGGAGCAGTACTTC.

The J gene is TRBJ2-1, the V gene TRBV20-1, with a tentative D call TRBD1 (6 bases). The CDR3 has 12 residues. Germline V CDR1 and CDR2: DFQATT, SNEGSKA (reference sequence). V lost 0 bases, J lost 12 bases, and 12 bases lay in between. CDR3 sequence reads: CSARDLLGGQFF. The CDR3 DNA is TGCAGTGCTAGAGATCTGTTAGGGGGGCAGTTCTTC.

The chain is built from TRBV21-1 and TRBJ1-1; the table's D call, TRBD1, was not checked against the DNA. TRBV21-1 is termed a pseudogene. This CDR3 contains 15 residues. CDR3 protein: CASSKWTQGDTEAFF. The DNA of the CDR3 is TGTGCCAGCAGCAAATGGACTCAGGGGGACACTGAAGCTTTCTTT.

This clonotype was seen repeatedly, ten times or more. The chain links TRBV12-3 or TRBV12-4 to TRBJ2-1, with D unclear. V lost 6 bases, J lost 8 bases, and 8 bases lay in between. The CDR3 length is 11 residues. CDR3 coding DNA: TGTGCCAGCAGCCCAAGGGATGAGCAGTTCTTC. Its translation is CASSPRDEQFF.

CDR3 protein: CASSEPAGREVGETQYF. Written as DNA, the CDR3 is TGTGCCAGCAGTGAACCCGCGGGGAGAGAGGTAGGGGAGACCCAGTACTTC. The chain carries TRBV25-1 and TRBJ2-5, with D maybe TRBD2 (6 bases). The length of the CDR3 is 17 residues. Germline V lookup: CDR1 MGHDK, CDR2 SYGVNS. V was pared by 2 bases and J by 5 bases, with 21 bases between.